Listed below are T cell receptor beta chains from one sample, sequenced in a study of T cell repertoires in cytomegalovirus infection. A single record per CDR3 protein comes from TCRdb applying MiXCR to the reads. This table holds about 340,000 distinct CDR3 sequences, 25% to 35% found once. These receptors have no known antigen. This specimen was cultured PBMCs, taken from culture after CMV antigen stimulation. These TCRs come from a human donor in good health (CMV status not recorded). Some clones in this sample may be carry-over from other donors' samples. The CDR3 runs from the conserved cysteine through the conserved F or W. Fields, in order: V gene, D gene, J gene, clone size, CDR3 DNA, CDR3 protein. A D gene is named only where the DNA matches it firmly. The size field is filled for only some rows; it gives once, few, many or a size class.

v_call: TRBV7-8; d_call: TRBD1; j_call: TRBJ1-2; clone_size: NA; cdr3_nt: TGTGCCAGCAGCGTAAGGGGGCCAAACTATGGCTACACCTTC; cdr3_aa: CASSVRGPNYGYTF
v_call: TRBV19; d_call: NA; j_call: TRBJ1-1; clone_size: few; cdr3_nt: TGTGCCAGTAGCTCAACCGGGACACCGAACACTGAAGCTTTCTTT; cdr3_aa: CASSSTGTPNTEAFF
v_call: TRBV10-3; d_call: TRBD1; j_call: TRBJ2-7; clone_size: once; cdr3_nt: TGTGCCGTATCTGGACAGGGGGCGCGCGAGCAGTACTTC; cdr3_aa: CAVSGQGAREQYF
v_call: TRBV7-8; d_call: TRBD2; j_call: TRBJ2-3; clone_size: many; cdr3_nt: TGTGCCAGCAGCTTAGTGCCTAGCGGGGGGGCCAGCACAGATACGCAGTATTTT; cdr3_aa: CASSLVPSGGASTDTQYF
v_call: TRBV19; d_call: NA; j_call: TRBJ2-1; clone_size: NA; cdr3_nt: TGTGCCAGTAGTATAGGGGGGCGCCCCTACAATGAGCAGTTCTTC; cdr3_aa: CASSIGGRPYNEQFF
v_call: TRBV7-2; d_call: TRBD1; j_call: TRBJ2-1; clone_size: many; cdr3_nt: TGTGCCAGCAGTTCGGACAGGGGCTCCTACAATGAGCAGTTCTTC; cdr3_aa: CASSSDRGSYNEQFF
v_call: TRBV12-3/TRBV12-4; d_call: TRBD2; j_call: TRBJ2-1; clone_size: NA; cdr3_nt: TGTGCCAGCAACGAATATGGTAGCGGGATCGGTAACGAGCAGTTCTTC; cdr3_aa: CASNEYGSGIGNEQFF
v_call: TRBV28; d_call: NA; j_call: TRBJ2-2; clone_size: NA; cdr3_nt: TGTGCCAGCAGTTTAAACTTCCCAGACGGGGAGCTGTTTTTT; cdr3_aa: CASSLNFPDGELFF
v_call: TRBV19; d_call: NA; j_call: TRBJ1-4; clone_size: NA; cdr3_nt: TGTGCCAGTAGTAAGGGGAGAACAACTAATGAAAAACTGTTTTTT; cdr3_aa: CASSKGRTTNEKLFF
v_call: TRBV6-5; d_call: NA; j_call: TRBJ1-4; clone_size: few; cdr3_nt: TGTGCCAGCAGTTACTCAGGGCGCCAGAATGAAAAACTGTTTTTT; cdr3_aa: CASSYSGRQNEKLFF
v_call: TRBV7-8; d_call: TRBD1; j_call: TRBJ2-5; clone_size: few; cdr3_nt: TGTGCCAGCAGCTTAGGCCTCTGGGACAGGGTGCTTGAGACCCAGTACTTC; cdr3_aa: CASSLGLWDRVLETQYF
v_call: TRBV10-3; d_call: TRBD2; j_call: TRBJ2-3; clone_size: few; cdr3_nt: TGTGCCATCAGGGGGCGGGAGGGCGATACGCAGTATTTT; cdr3_aa: CAIRGREGDTQYF
v_call: TRBV5-1; d_call: NA; j_call: TRBJ2-5; clone_size: NA; cdr3_nt: TGCGCCAGCAGCTCTGACAGCACCGAAGAGACCCAGTACTTC; cdr3_aa: CASSSDSTEETQYF
v_call: TRBV2; d_call: NA; j_call: TRBJ1-2; clone_size: few; cdr3_nt: TGTGCCAGCAGTGGAGACAGGCCTGGCTACACCTTC; cdr3_aa: CASSGDRPGYTF
v_call: TRBV6-2/TRBV6-3; d_call: NA; j_call: TRBJ2-1; clone_size: NA; cdr3_nt: TGTGCCACCTACTTCGGGGGCAATGAGCAGTTCTTC; cdr3_aa: CATYFGGNEQFF
v_call: TRBV11-2; d_call: NA; j_call: TRBJ1-1; clone_size: NA; cdr3_nt: TGTGCCAGCAGCTTGGGGGGACAAGTCGCTACTGAAGCTTTCTTT; cdr3_aa: CASSLGGQVATEAFF
v_call: TRBV18; d_call: NA; j_call: TRBJ1-4; clone_size: few; cdr3_nt: TGTGCCAGCTCACCACCAGGGGCGTACAGGGAAAAACTGTTTTTT; cdr3_aa: CASSPPGAYREKLFF